What follows are 27 T cell receptor beta chains derived from one specimen sequenced in a study of T-cell memory formation after mild COVID-19 (dated by TCRdb to the early 2020s). Libraries were built with 5' RACE. This sample was sequenced with an Illumina NovaSeq 6000. Starting from the raw public reads, TCRdb applied fastp trimming at Q25, assembled clones with MiXCR and retained in-frame beta chains. Here each entry gathers all rows of one CDR3 protein and keeps the most common genes and DNA. A total of tens of thousands of distinct CDR3 sequences appear in this sample, roughly an eighth of them only once. Together, the top ten hold approximately 23% of the sample. Material: PBMCs or a T cell subset sorted from them (not recorded which). All receptors come from a man between 18 and 35 years old who had mild COVID-19 (a few samples of this study predate the infection). The sample titles of this study are shuffled in the database, so cell type and time point are left out; the donor was told from shared clones.

This clonotype was picked up a small number of times. For the CDR3, the DNA is TGCGCCAGCAGCCCCTCGGGAAGGAGCGAGACTGAAGCTTTCTTT. This translates into CASSPSGRSETEAFF. This rearrangement joins TRBV5-1 to TRBJ1-1, with no clear D. Trimming cost V 4 bases and J 5 bases, with 18 bases left between them. The CDR3 is 15 residues long. CDR1 SGHRS and CDR2 YFSETQ come from the germline V gene.

This clonotype was seen ten or more times. The chain joins TRBV5-1 to TRBJ2-7; D possibly corresponds to TRBD1 (5 bases). CDR3 size: 14 residues. Germline lookup yields CDR1 SGHRS and CDR2 YFSETQ. Trimming cost V 0 bases and J 0 bases, with 7 bases left between them. The CDR3 here is CASSLGQSSYEQYF. CDR3 nucleotide sequence: TGCGCCAGCAGCTTGGGACAGTCCTCCTACGAGCAGTACTTC.

This clonotype was seen a few times. The V call is TRBV4-1, the J call TRBJ1-6, with D possibly being TRBD1 (5 bases). CDR3 length equals 16 residues. Germline CDR1 MGHRA, CDR2 YSYEKL. Between the trimmed V and J ends, which lost 1 base and 8 bases, there was a span of 15 bases. The CDR3 coding sequence is TGCGCCAGCAGCCAAGTGGGCAGGGAGTGGGATTCACCCCTCCACTTT. Translating it yields CASSQVGREWDSPLHF.

This clonotype was picked up a small number of times. Germline is not matched at one junction end, which may reflect a read error. The V call is TRBV6-5, the J call TRBJ2-2, with unresolved D. This CDR3 contains 13 residues. From germline, CDR1 is MNHEY and CDR2 SVGAGI. The CDR3 nucleotides are TGTGCCAGCAGTTACCCCCCCACCCGGGAGCTGTTTTTT. Protein: CASSYPPTRELFF.

This clonotype was seen a few times. This chain uses TRBV5-6 with TRBJ2-2; 7 positions agree with TRBD1. The trim removed 6 bases at V and 6 bases at J, leaving 5 bases unmatched. CDR3 length equals 13 residues. Germline assignment: CDR1 SGHDT and CDR2 YYEEEE. The DNA for the CDR3 is TGTGCCAGCACCCATGACAGGGCCGGGGAGCTGTTTTTT. This encodes CASTHDRAGELFF.

This clonotype was observed a few times. The chain recombines TRBV11-2 with TRBJ2-7; TRBD2 matches 7 bases. V lost 5 bases, J lost 3 bases, and 10 bases stayed unmatched. This CDR3 has 15 residues. Germline-derived CDR1 and CDR2 are SGHAT and FQNNGV. CDR3: CASSNPGTSVYEQYF. The DNA of the CDR3 is TGTGCCAGCAGCAACCCCGGTACTAGCGTCTACGAGCAGTACTTC.

This clonotype showed up just a few times. This chain links TRBV9 with TRBJ2-7; D is possibly TRBD2 (5 bases). Germline loops: CDR1 SGDLS, CDR2 YYNGEE. The CDR3 contains 13 residues. The V gene lost 5 bases and the J gene lost 5 bases, with 14 bases spanning the gap. CDR3 region: CASSAGSGDEQYF. The CDR3 coding sequence is TGTGCCAGCAGTGCGGGCAGTGGGGACGAGCAGTACTTC.

There are a few counts of this clonotype. V and J are TRBV7-8 and TRBJ1-4, with D possibly matching TRBD1 (6 bases). This CDR3 comprises 15 residues. The V gene lost 4 bases and the J gene lost 4 bases, with 13 bases spanning the gap. The V gene's germline CDR1 is SGHVS and CDR2 FQNEAQ. The CDR3 is CASSSYRVVNEKLFF. The CDR3 nucleotides are TGTGCCAGCAGCTCCTACAGGGTCGTTAATGAAAAACTGTTTTTT.

In its sample, this clonotype was seen a few times. The rearrangement uses TRBV5-1 and TRBJ1-4, with D hard to call. This CDR3 spans 13 amino acids. The germline gives CDR1 SGHRS, CDR2 YFSETQ. V was pared by 5 bases and J by 1 base, with 6 bases between. CDR3 DNA sequence: TGCGCCAGCAGGAAGGGAACTAATGAAAAACTGTTTTTT. It translates to CASRKGTNEKLFF.

At least ten counts were recorded for this clonotype. The V call is TRBV7-2, the J call TRBJ2-1; D remains unclear. V was pared by 6 bases and J by 0 bases, with 12 bases between. Germline CDR1 and CDR2: SGHTA and FQGNSA. There are 15 residues in the CDR3. CDR3 residues: CASSSRPSSYNEQFF. The CDR3 nucleotides read TGTGCCAGCAGTTCCCGGCCAAGCTCCTACAATGAGCAGTTCTTC.

In nucleotides, the CDR3 is TGCGCCAGCAGCATGACAGGGTTGGGCACTGAAGCTTTCTTT. Residues: CASSMTGLGTEAFF. The V and J genes are TRBV5-1 and TRBJ1-1; 7 bases agree with TRBD1. Germline CDR1 and CDR2: SGHRS and YFSETQ. The CDR3 extends over 14 amino acids. The ends lost 4 bases at V and 4 bases at J; junction bases unmatched: 7.

The rearrangement joins TRBV7-9 to TRBJ1-5, with D hard to call. Germline V gene data show CDR1 as SEHNR and CDR2 as FQNEAQ (reference sequence). The CDR3 runs 15 residues. V gave up 4 bases and J gave up 0 bases, with 10 bases separating them. CDR3 protein: CASSSADHSNQPQHF. In DNA, the CDR3 is TGTGCCAGCAGCTCTGCAGACCATAGCAATCAGCCCCAGCATTTT.

This clonotype was seen at least ten times. The CDR3: CASSLGRATGELFF. In DNA, the CDR3 is TGCGCCAGCAGCTTGGGCAGGGCAACGGGGGAGCTGTTTTTT. The chain carries TRBV5-1 and TRBJ2-2; D possibly corresponds to TRBD1 (5 bases). CDR1 SGHRS and CDR2 YFSETQ come from the germline V gene. V lost 0 bases and J 8 bases, leaving 11 bases between the germline ends. This CDR3 has 14 amino acids. Based on the CDR3 plus reference TRBV5-1 and TRBJ2-2, the full variable domain is KAGVTQTPRYLIKTRGQQVTLSCSPISGHRSVSWYQQTPGQGLQFLFEYFSETQRNKGNFPGRFSGRQFSNSRSEMNVSTLELGDSALYLCASSLGRATGELFFGEGSRLTVL.

This chain uses TRBV6-6 with TRBJ1-1; 7 positions match TRBD1. The CDR3 runs to 16 residues. Germline-derived CDR1 and CDR2 are MNHNY and SVGAGI (reference sequence). Trimming at V came to 4 bases and at J to 7 bases, leaving 15 bases not matched to a gene. The CDR3 loop reads CASSWDSYPHELEAFF. As DNA, the CDR3 is TGTGCCAGCAGTTGGGACAGCTACCCCCACGAACTTGAAGCTTTCTTT.

This clonotype was counted a few times. The chain uses TRBV7-2 and TRBJ1-5; perhaps TRBD1 as D (6 bases). There are 13 residues in the CDR3. CDR1 is SGHTA, CDR2 FQGNSA, per germline. V shed 5 bases and J shed 7 bases, with 12 bases lying between them. The CDR3 loop is CASSTRGNQPQHF. The CDR3 DNA follows: TGTGCCAGCAGCACCAGGGGTAACCAGCCCCAGCATTTT. The full variable domain, in which reference TRBV7-2 and TRBJ1-5 provide the parts outside the CDR3, is GAGVSQSPSNKVTEKGKDVELRCDPISGHTALYWYRQSLGQGLEFLIYFQGNSAPDKSGLPSDRFSAERTGGSVSTLTIQRTQQEDSAVYLCASSTRGNQPQHFGDGTRLSIL.

This clonotype was seen ten or more times. This sequence joins TRBV9 and TRBJ2-5; 12 bases are a match to TRBD2. In germline, CDR1 is SGDLS, CDR2 YYNGEE. The CDR3 is made up of 16 amino acids. The V segment lost 4 bases and the J segment 0 bases; nucleotides outside the gene matches: 4. Written as DNA, the CDR3 is TGTGCCAGCAGCCTCCGACTAGCGGGGGACCAAGAGACCCAGTACTTC. It translates to CASSLRLAGDQETQYF.

The chain couples TRBV6-9 to TRBJ2-7; 7 positions agree with TRBD1. Germline trimming cut 8 bases from V and 7 bases from J; bases unmatched to any gene: 17. Looked up from germline, CDR1 is MNHGY and CDR2 is SVAAGI. The CDR3 sequence is 15 residues long. The CDR3 loop is CASGSGTAEIREQYV. The CDR3 DNA is TGTGCCAGCGGATCTGGGACAGCGGAAATTAGAGAGCAGTACGTC.

This clonotype was picked up a small number of times. This chain links TRBV6-1 with TRBJ2-6, with D possibly being TRBD1 (6 bases). The germline CDR1 and CDR2 sequences are MNHNS and SASEGT. CDR3 length: 13 amino acids. V was clipped by 7 bases and J by 3 bases, with 7 bases between them. This CDR3 is CASTDSGANVLTF. CDR3 bases: TGTGCCAGCACGGACAGTGGGGCCAACGTCCTGACTTTC.

The count of this clonotype is one. A read error is possible here, since a much larger clone lies one base away. V gene TRBV7-2 combines with J gene TRBJ2-1; 8 bases map to TRBD2. The junction had 10 bases not matched to a gene; V was cut back by 2 bases and J by 16 bases. This CDR3 region has 13 residues. CDR1 and CDR2 (germline): SGHTA, FQGNSA. For the CDR3, the DNA is TGTGCCAGCAGCTTATCGTCGGGGGGGCCTCTTTTCTTC. This sequence encodes CASSLSSGGPLFF.

The rearrangement joins TRBV7-2 to TRBJ2-4, with unresolved D. In germline, CDR1 is SGHTA, CDR2 FQGNSA. With 1 base removed from V and 6 bases from J, the gap between germline ends came to 16 bases. The CDR3 sequence is 16 residues long. CDR3 amino acids: CASSLVSAAMGNIQYF. The CDR3 bases are TGTGCCAGCAGCTTAGTAAGCGCGGCGATGGGAAACATTCAGTACTTC. The complete variable domain, with remaining parts taken from reference TRBV7-2 and TRBJ2-4, reads GAGVSQSPSNKVTEKGKDVELRCDPISGHTALYWYRQSLGQGLEFLIYFQGNSAPDKSGLPSDRFSAERTGGSVSTLTIQRTQQEDSAVYLCASSLVSAAMGNIQYFGAGTRLSVL.

This clonotype was picked up a small number of times. The CDR3 region has the DNA TGCAGTGCTAGAGAGACCCCTAACACTGAAGCTTTCTTT. Amino acids: CSARETPNTEAFF. The chain carries TRBV20-1 and TRBJ1-1; D is undetermined. V lost 0 bases and J 2 bases, leaving 7 bases between the germline ends. CDR1 and CDR2 from the germline V gene are DFQATT and SNEGSKA (reference sequence). The CDR3 contains 13 residues.

This clonotype turned up a few times. This chain uses TRBV6-5 with TRBJ2-2; either TRBD1 or TRBD2 may supply D (6 bases each). The CDR3 is 14 residues long. Trimming removed 8 bases from V and 3 bases from J, with 13 bases in between. CDR1 is MNHEY and CDR2 is SVGAGI in the germline V gene. In DNA, the CDR3 is TGTGCCAGCTCCCGGGGGCTTTACACCGGGGAGCTGTTTTTT. This codes for CASSRGLYTGELFF.

This clonotype was seen a handful of times. The chain combines TRBV6-1 with TRBJ2-7, with 7 bases fitting TRBD1. Germline V CDR1 and CDR2: MNHNS, SASEGT. The CDR3 sequence is 13 residues long. With 9 bases clipped from V and 3 bases from J, the junction kept 8 bases outside the gene matches. The CDR3 here is CARGAGGNYEQYF. In DNA, the CDR3 is TGTGCCAGAGGGGCAGGGGGAAACTACGAGCAGTACTTC.

The chain has TRBV20-1 and TRBJ1-6; no clear D. The CDR3 extends over 16 amino acids. Trimming removed 5 bases at V and 0 bases at J, with 14 bases between. Germline CDR1 DFQATT, CDR2 SNEGSKA (reference sequence). The CDR3 bases are TGCAGTGCTTCTCAGAGACCGAGCTCCTATAATTCACCCCTCCACTTT. Protein sequence: CSASQRPSSYNSPLHF.

This clonotype was counted a few times. The chain combines TRBV5-1 with TRBJ1-4; D is perhaps TRBD1 (5 bases). The CDR3 extends over 14 amino acids. Germline CDR1 reads SGHRS; CDR2 reads YFSETQ. Trimming took off 0 bases at V and 7 bases at J, with 10 bases between the two ends. The CDR3 DNA is TGCGCCAGCAGCTTGGCGAGGGGCCCTGAAAAACTGTTTTTT. Amino acid sequence: CASSLARGPEKLFF.

The chain carries TRBV7-6 and TRBJ2-2; TRBD1 is a possible D gene (6 bases). Germline V gene sequence: CDR1 SGHVS, CDR2 FNYEAQ. The CDR3 is 12 amino acids. The V end was cut by 5 bases, the J end by 8 bases, with 9 bases between. CDR3 bases: TGTGCCAGCAGCACGGACAGTGGGGAGCTGTTTTTT. It specifies CASSTDSGELFF.

The chain carries TRBV7-2 and TRBJ1-2; 8 bases are a match to TRBD1. V shed 5 bases, J shed 6 bases, and the junction held 8 bases outside the gene matches. Germline-derived CDR1 and CDR2 are SGHTA and FQGNSA. The CDR3 contains 14 residues. The CDR3 region has the DNA TGTGCCAGCAGCCCCCGACAGGGGTCGGATGGCTACACCTTC. Residues: CASSPRQGSDGYTF.